Shown below are 31 T cell receptor beta chains from a single sample sequenced in a study of blood T cells in healthy people across ages. For the second PCR, which ran for about 6 to 11 cycles, a sample-barcoded 5' primer and a J-beta primer mix were used. TCRdb re-derived calls from the 5' RACE reads in MiXCR, one entry per CDR3 protein. The table shows 1.5 million to 2 million distinct CDR3 sequences, with over 25% occurring only once. The sequenced sample was blood. Receptors were obtained from a woman aged 25-40 years in good health.

The genes are TRBV20-1 and TRBJ1-2, with D perhaps TRBD1 (5 bases). Germline CDR1 DFQATT, CDR2 SNEGSKA (reference sequence). The CDR3 covers 14 residues. V lost 0 bases and J lost 4, with 12 bases in between. In DNA form, the CDR3 reads TGCAGTGCTAGAGACGGGAAGGGGAGCTATGGCTACACCTTC. It specifies CSARDGKGSYGYTF.

This clonotype was counted only a few times. The gene calls are TRBV28 and TRBJ1-5; 8 nucleotides line up with TRBD1. The V gene's germline CDR1 is MDHEN and CDR2 SYDVKM. V dropped 7 bases and J dropped 6; count of bases not matched to a gene: 8. The CDR3 loop spans 14 amino acids. In nucleotides, the CDR3 is TGTGCCAGCAATGTAGCAGGGGGCAGTCAGCCCCAGCATTTT. Its protein is CASNVAGGSQPQHF.

The chain uses TRBV9 and TRBJ2-3; possible D gene TRBD2, 7 bases. The CDR3 consists of 14 residues. The germline gives CDR1 SGDLS, CDR2 YYNGEE. V was cut by 7 bases and J by 6 bases, with 18 bases left in between. The DNA for the CDR3 is TGTGCCAGCGGTACCGGGGGGCGGGCGGATACGCAGTATTTT. Translated: CASGTGGRADTQYF.

This clonotype appeared a few times. The chain employs TRBV24-1 and TRBJ1-2; the D is unclear. The ends were cut back, 4 bases at V and 8 bases at J, with 16 bases in the middle. The CDR3 runs 14 residues. Germline V gives CDR1 KGHDR, CDR2 SFDVKD. This CDR3 reads CATSEAAASGGYTF. The CDR3 region has the DNA TGTGCCACCAGTGAGGCAGCCGCGTCCGGGGGCTACACCTTC.

Of note for this clonotype: A much larger clone differs by one base, so this may be a read error. The rearrangement links TRBV11-1 to TRBJ2-5, with D tentatively TRBD1 (6 bases). Trimming took 2 bases from V and 11 from J, leaving 18 bases between them. Germline lookup yields CDR1 SGHAT and CDR2 FQDESV (reference sequence). The CDR3 covers 14 residues. The CDR3 is CASSLTGFGNEQYF. DNA for the CDR3: TGTGCCAGCAGCTTAACAGGGTTTGGCAATGAGCAGTACTTC.

The rearrangement uses TRBV5-1 and TRBJ2-7; 7 bases line up with TRBD1. Per germline, CDR1 SGHRS and CDR2 YFSETQ. The CDR3 runs to 12 residues. Trimming cost V 7 bases and J 0 bases; bases outside gene matches: 1. CDR3 sequence: CASWDSSYEQYF. In DNA, the CDR3 is TGCGCCAGCTGGGACAGCTCCTACGAGCAGTACTTC.

Only a few counts were recorded for this clonotype. The genes are TRBV12-3 or TRBV12-4 and TRBJ1-2; 10 bases align to TRBD1. The CDR3 runs 16 residues. With V trimmed by 8 bases and J by 4 bases, 13 bases remained unmatched. The CDR3 region has the DNA TGTGCCAGCGGACTTATGGACAGGGGGTTTCTCTATGGCTACACCTTC. It is translated as CASGLMDRGFLYGYTF.

In the case of this clonotype: A much bigger clone sits one base away, suggesting this may be a read error. This chain uses TRBV10-3 with TRBJ2-7, with a possible D match to TRBD1 (6 bases). The germline V gene has CDR1 ENHRY and CDR2 SYGVKD. The CDR3 has 16 residues. The CDR3 DNA follows: TGTGCCACCAGTGACCCACCGCCCCGGGACACCTACGAGCAGTACTTC. Its protein product is CATSDPPPRDTYEQYF.

The sample holds many counts of this clonotype. The rearrangement uses TRBV12-3 or TRBV12-4 and TRBJ1-4, with 7 positions matching TRBD1. This CDR3 comprises 14 residues. The ends lost 6 bases at V and 4 bases at J; junction bases unmatched: 5. The CDR3 coding sequence is TGTGCCAGCAGGCAGGGGGAGAGTAATGAAAAACTGTTTTTT. It encodes CASRQGESNEKLFF.

This clonotype came up a few times. The chain has TRBV7-2 and TRBJ2-7, with D tentatively TRBD2 (6 bases). The better agreement between TRBJ2-5 and the DNA end casts doubt on the J call. Germline CDR1 reads SGHTA; CDR2 reads FQGNSA. This CDR3 is 16 amino acids long. The CDR3 DNA reads as TGTGCCAGCAGCTTAGTCGGGGCGACTAGAGAAGAGACCCAGTACTTC. Residues: CASSLVGATREETQYF.

The V call is TRBV20-1, the J call TRBJ2-1; 8 bases are shared with TRBD2. Trimming removed 3 bases from V and 4 bases from J; junction bases left unmatched: 14. This CDR3 has 17 amino acids. CDR1 DFQATT and CDR2 SNEGSKA come from the germline V gene (reference sequence). The CDR3 region has the DNA TGCAGTGCTAGGGATCGGCGGCGGGGGGCCCTATACAATGAGCAGTTCTTC. It translates to CSARDRRRGALYNEQFF.

The CDR3 DNA is TGCGCCAGCAGCCTCCTTCCAGCGGTATCTGAGGAGCAGTACTTC. Translated: CASSLLPAVSEEQYF. The chain employs TRBV4-1 and TRBJ2-5; a possible D gene is TRBD2 (5 bases). This CDR3 has 15 amino acids. Germline-derived CDR1 and CDR2 are MGHRA and YSYEKL. V lost 4 bases and J lost 11, with 23 bases in between.

This chain connects TRBV7-2 to TRBJ2-2, with D possibly being TRBD1 or TRBD2 (5 bases each). The CDR3 totals 14 residues. CDR1 and CDR2 from the germline V gene are SGHTA and FQGNSA. The germline V and J ends were trimmed by 5 bases and 5 bases, with 12 bases remaining between them. The CDR3 reads CASSPDWGTGELFF. CDR3 sequence (DNA): TGTGCCAGCAGCCCCGACTGGGGGACCGGGGAGCTGTTTTTT.

Many counts were recorded for this clonotype. The chain links TRBV27 to TRBJ2-5; 9 nucleotides line up with TRBD1. Germline assignment: CDR1 MNHEY and CDR2 SMNVEV (reference sequence). The CDR3 runs 16 residues. J was trimmed by 5 bases and V by 6 bases; bases with no gene match: 13. CDR3 loop: CASSLNYAGQGETQYF. Written as DNA, the CDR3 is TGTGCCAGCAGCCTTAATTACGCGGGACAGGGTGAGACCCAGTACTTC.

This clonotype was seen only a few times. V is TRBV20-1 and J is TRBJ2-7; 8 nucleotides match TRBD1. This CDR3 has 15 residues. V lost 6 bases, J lost 3 bases, and 13 bases stayed unmatched. Germline-derived CDR1 and CDR2 are DFQATT and SNEGSKA (reference sequence). The chain's CDR3 is CSAIDRGRLIYEQYF. CDR3 DNA: TGCAGTGCGATTGACAGGGGACGACTCATCTACGAGCAGTACTTC.

This clonotype was seen only a few times. The chain couples TRBV27 to TRBJ2-1; the match to TRBD2 covers 10 bases. With 3 bases clipped from V and 7 bases from J, the junction kept 15 bases outside the gene matches. The germline V gene encodes CDR1 MNHEY and CDR2 SMNVEV (reference sequence). The CDR3 covers 18 residues. The CDR3 reads CASSFLSRSGRAWNEQFF. Written as DNA, the CDR3 is TGTGCCAGCAGTTTCCTCTCCAGAAGCGGGAGGGCCTGGAATGAGCAGTTCTTC.

This clonotype was observed a handful of times. Compared with germline, one end of the junction differs, possibly owing to a read error. Written as DNA, the CDR3 is TGTGCCGGCAGTCCGGGACAGGGGGCCAATGAGCAGTTCTTC. This gives the protein CAGSPGQGANEQFF. This chain connects TRBV27 to TRBJ2-1; 12 bases fit TRBD1. The CDR3 totals 14 residues. The V gene's germline CDR1 is MNHEY and CDR2 SMNVEV (reference sequence).

This clonotype has just one count. The chain uses TRBV14 and TRBJ2-5; D not resolved. The germline V gene has CDR1 SGHDN and CDR2 FVKESK. The CDR3 consists of 14 residues. V lost 4 bases, J lost 4 bases, and 13 bases lay in between. CDR3 in amino acids: CASSLSLVRETQYF. CDR3 in DNA: TGTGCCAGCAGCCTTTCTTTAGTCCGAGAGACCCAGTACTTC.

Remarks on this clonotype: The junction and the germline gene differ at one end; a read error may be behind it. The chain has TRBV29-1 and TRBJ2-5; D is possibly TRBD1 or TRBD2 (6 bases each). CDR1 and CDR2 from the germline V gene are SQVTM and ANQGSEA. This CDR3 is 15 amino acids long. The CDR3 is CSVEPLRGAQETQYF. In DNA form, the CDR3 reads TGCAGTGTTGAACCCCTAAGGGGGGCCCAAGAGACACAGTACTTC.

This chain links TRBV27 with TRBJ2-2; TRBD2 is a possible D gene (7 bases). The germline gives CDR1 MNHEY, CDR2 SMNVEV (reference sequence). There are 15 residues in the CDR3. Trimming pared 7 bases from V and 7 bases from J, leaving 19 bases between. In DNA, the CDR3 is TGTGCCAGCACCTCCGGCGGGGGCCACGGCGGGGAGCTGTTTTTT. Protein product: CASTSGGGHGGELFF.

On this clonotype itself: Compared with germline, one end of the junction differs, possibly owing to a read error. The chain links TRBV15 to TRBJ1-5; no clear D. The germline gives CDR1 LNHNV, CDR2 YYDKDF (reference sequence). This CDR3 comprises 15 residues. In DNA form, the CDR3 reads TGTGCCACCAGCAGAAAAGGACGGTACAATCGGCCCCAGCATTTT. Translating gives CATSRKGRYNRPQHF.

This sequence joins TRBV20-1 and TRBJ2-7; TRBD2 aligns across 9 bases. Losses at the gene ends were 3 bases for V and 6 bases for J; bases not matched to a gene: 9. The germline V gene encodes CDR1 DFQATT and CDR2 SNEGSKA (reference sequence). The CDR3 contains 14 residues. Here the CDR3 reads CSARYSGGTSEQYF. The DNA of the CDR3 is TGCAGTGCTAGGTACAGCGGGGGGACCAGCGAGCAGTACTTC.

This clonotype was detected ten times or more. The rearrangement joins TRBV12-3 or TRBV12-4 to TRBJ2-7; 8 nucleotides match TRBD1. The CDR3 has 17 amino acids. V dropped 4 bases and J dropped 5; count of bases not matched to a gene: 16. The CDR3 spells CASSSPPPDREVNEQYF. The CDR3 DNA is TGTGCCAGCAGTTCCCCCCCGCCGGACAGGGAGGTAAACGAGCAGTACTTC.

V gene TRBV24-1 combines with J gene TRBJ2-3, with 11 bases matching TRBD2. Germline V gives CDR1 KGHDR, CDR2 SFDVKD. The CDR3 is 16 amino acids. Trimming at V came to 2 bases and at J to 3 bases, leaving 3 bases not matched to a gene. CDR3 protein: CATSDYLAGGTDTQYF. DNA for the CDR3: TGTGCCACCAGTGATTACCTAGCGGGGGGAACAGATACGCAGTATTTT.

V and J are TRBV19 and TRBJ2-5; 9 positions match TRBD2. The CDR3 is 16 residues long. Trimming at V came to 5 bases and at J to 5 bases, leaving 12 bases not matched to a gene. Germline values: CDR1 LNHDA, CDR2 SQIVND (reference sequence). The CDR3 is CASSFVPAAGGETQYF. The CDR3 nucleotides are TGTGCCAGTAGTTTCGTTCCAGCCGCGGGAGGGGAGACCCAGTACTTC.

This clonotype came up a few times. This rearrangement joins TRBV5-1 to TRBJ2-1, with 12 bases that match TRBD2. CDR1 is SGHRS and CDR2 is YFSETQ in the germline V gene. J gave up 5 bases and V 6 bases, and 6 bases lay outside the gene matches. CDR3 length: 15 amino acids. The CDR3 is CASILAGGRDNEQFF. CDR3 in DNA: TGCGCCAGCATCCTAGCGGGAGGGCGGGACAATGAGCAGTTCTTC.

This clonotype came up a few times. V usage is TRBV5-1 and J usage is TRBJ1-5, with D uncertain. The CDR3 length is 14 residues. Trimming removed 1 base at V and 11 bases at J, with 16 bases between. From germline, CDR1 is SGHRS and CDR2 YFSETQ. The CDR3, as DNA: TGCGCCAGCAGCTTGACGGATCCGCGGGAAGCCCAGCATTTT. Its protein product is CASSLTDPREAQHF. The complete variable domain, with remaining parts taken from reference TRBV5-1 and TRBJ1-5, reads KAGVTQTPRYLIKTRGQQVTLSCSPISGHRSVSWYQQTPGQGLQFLFEYFSETQRNKGNFPGRFSGRQFSNSRSEMNVSTLELGDSALYLCASSLTDPREAQHFGDGTRLSIL.

This clonotype was detected ten times or more. The chain uses TRBV20-1 and TRBJ2-7, with 7 bases aligning to TRBD1. The CDR3 contains 12 residues. The germline gives CDR1 DFQATT, CDR2 SNEGSKA (reference sequence). V shed 3 bases, J shed 4 bases, and the junction held 3 bases outside the gene matches. The CDR3 is CSASEGQYEQYF. The DNA of the CDR3 is TGCAGTGCTAGTGAGGGACAGTACGAGCAGTACTTC.

The CDR3 DNA reads TGTGCCAGCTCACCATCACAGAGCTCCTACGAGCAGTACTTC. It is translated as CASSPSQSSYEQYF. This chain links TRBV18 with TRBJ2-7; D is undetermined. The CDR3 length is 14 residues. The germline V gene has CDR1 KGHSH and CDR2 LQKENI. V dropped 2 bases and J dropped 0 bases, with 8 bases sitting between them.

This clonotype was detected only a few times. This chain uses TRBV6-2 or TRBV6-3 with TRBJ2-7; TRBD2 agrees at 12 bases. CDR3 length equals 17 residues. V lost 2 bases to trimming and J lost 3 bases; unmatched junction nucleotides: 8. CDR1 and CDR2 from the germline V gene are MNHEY and SVGEGT. The DNA for the CDR3 is TGTGCCAGCAGTTACGTAGGGACTAGCGGGTCGAACTACGAGCAGTACTTC. It specifies CASSYVGTSGSNYEQYF.

The V call is TRBV29-1, the J call TRBJ2-2; 11 nucleotides match TRBD1. Germline CDR1 SQVTM, CDR2 ANQGSEA. With 0 bases clipped from V and 0 bases from J, the junction kept 6 bases outside the gene matches. The CDR3 runs to 18 residues. Written as DNA, the CDR3 is TGCAGCGTTGAAGATCCAGGACAGGGGGCCCCGAACACCGGGGAGCTGTTTTTT. Protein: CSVEDPGQGAPNTGELFF.